The 20 T cell receptor beta chains reported below all come from one sample, sequenced in a study of blood T cell repertoires in COVID-19. This table comes from immunoSEQ multiplex PCR, and its TCRdb copy is limited to in-frame clones, with some not included. The sample carries 120,000 to 150,000 clones, around 80% recorded once. Specimen: peripheral blood. The receptors shown here come from a woman aged 50 to 60 with acute or convalescent COVID-19.

The rearrangement joins TRBV9 to TRBJ1-1, with D possibly matching TRBD1 (5 bases). The V end lost 0 bases, the J end lost 7 bases, and 7 bases lay between the germline ends. The germline V gene encodes CDR1 SGDLS and CDR2 YYNGEE. This CDR3 has 12 amino acids. The CDR3 sequence is CASSVVGGEAFF. DNA for the CDR3: TGTGCCAGCAGCGTAGTCGGGGGTGAAGCTTTCTTT.

CDR3 nucleotide sequence: TGCGCCAGCAGCCAAGCTTCCGACAGGGGTAACTATGGCTACACCTTC. It is translated as CASSQASDRGNYGYTF. V and J are TRBV4-1 and TRBJ1-2; the match to TRBD1 covers 8 bases. Germline V lookup: CDR1 MGHRA, CDR2 YSYEKL. The CDR3 runs 16 residues. J gave up 1 base and V 1 base, and 5 bases lay outside the gene matches.

CDR3 residues: CASSKTEFNYGYTF. CDR3 DNA: TGTGCCAGCAGCAAAACTGAATTCAACTATGGCTACACCTTC. V usage is TRBV21-1 and J usage is TRBJ1-2. TRBV21-1 represents a pseudogene. The CDR3 length is 14 residues.

The rearrangement uses TRBV6-5 and TRBJ1-1, with 7 bases lining up with TRBD1. There are 14 residues in the CDR3. The V gene end was trimmed by 2 bases and the J gene end by 5 bases; junction bases not matched to a gene: 5. The V gene's germline CDR1 is MNHEY and CDR2 SVGAGI. The CDR3, as DNA: TGTGCCAGCAGTTACAAGGGGGCCCAGACTGAAGCTTTCTTT. Translated, it gives CASSYKGAQTEAFF.

This chain uses TRBV27 with TRBJ2-3, with 7 bases that match TRBD2. The CDR3 consists of 15 residues. CDR1 and CDR2 (germline): MNHEY, SMNVEV (reference sequence). J was trimmed by 4 bases and V by 3 bases; bases with no gene match: 7. CDR3 sequence (DNA): TGTGCCAGCAGTTTCGGACTAGGCCCCCCAGATACGCAGTATTTT. This translates into CASSFGLGPPDTQYF.

This clone was picked up a small number of times. The V call is TRBV3-1 (or the pseudogene TRBV3-2), the J call TRBJ2-3; 10 bases agree with TRBD2. V dropped 2 bases and J dropped 8; count of bases not matched to a gene: 4. This CDR3 spans 14 amino acids. CDR1 is LGHDT and CDR2 is YNNKEL in the germline V gene (reference sequence). The CDR3 sequence is CASSQSSGGGTQYF. For the CDR3, the DNA is TGTGCCAGCAGCCAATCTAGCGGGGGAGGTACGCAGTATTTT.

This clone appeared a few times. The chain employs TRBV3-1 (or the pseudogene TRBV3-2) and TRBJ2-1; D perhaps matches TRBD1 (5 bases). Germline-derived CDR1 and CDR2 are LGHDT and YNNKEL (reference sequence). Trimming shortened V by 4 bases and J by 7 bases, and 8 bases separated the two germline ends. The CDR3 has 12 amino acids. DNA for the CDR3: TGTGCCAGCAGCCTGACAGCTAATGAGCAGTTCTTC. This gives the protein CASSLTANEQFF.

This clone was detected only once. The CDR3 DNA reads TGTGCCAGCAGACCACAGGGGAATCAGCCCCAGCATTTT. Encoded protein: CASRPQGNQPQHF. V gene TRBV7-2 combines with J gene TRBJ1-5; TRBD1 aligns across 7 bases. The length of the CDR3 is 13 residues. The V segment lost 6 bases and the J segment 4 bases; nucleotides outside the gene matches: 3. Germline CDR1 SGHTA, CDR2 FQGNSA.

This clone was picked up one time. The genes are TRBV7-6 and TRBJ2-1; TRBD1 matches 9 bases. This CDR3 comprises 15 residues. Trimming removed 4 bases from V and 7 bases from J; junction bases left unmatched: 8. Germline V lookup: CDR1 SGHVS, CDR2 FNYEAQ. The CDR3 region has the DNA TGTGCCAGCAGCTCACGGGACAGGGAGTCGAATGAGCAGTTCTTC. Translation: CASSSRDRESNEQFF.

This clone came up once. V is TRBV19 and J is TRBJ1-6, with 8 bases matching TRBD1. Germline loops: CDR1 LNHDA, CDR2 SQIVND (reference sequence). The junction had 13 bases not matched to a gene; V was cut back by 2 bases and J by 10 bases. CDR3 length equals 17 residues. CDR3 in DNA: TGTGCCAGTAGTATACCCATCCGGACAGGGTGGCCGTCACCCCTCCACTTT. This codes for CASSIPIRTGWPSPLHF.

The chain couples TRBV19 to TRBJ1-6; D gene unclear. Trimming removed 7 bases at V and 9 bases at J, with 13 bases between. The germline V gene encodes CDR1 LNHDA and CDR2 SQIVND (reference sequence). The CDR3 totals 13 residues. CDR3 in amino acids: CASIEGRGSPLHF. The CDR3 DNA reads TGTGCCAGTATAGAGGGTCGGGGTTCACCCCTCCACTTT.

The CDR3 here is CAWSADWGGNSYEQYF. Here the CDR3 DNA reads TGTGCCTGGAGTGCCGACTGGGGGGGGAACTCCTACGAGCAGTACTTC. This chain links TRBV30 with TRBJ2-7; 7 bases map to TRBD2. V was clipped by 1 base and J by 0 bases; unmatched bases: 9. This CDR3 spans 16 amino acids. The germline V gene encodes CDR1 GTSNPN and CDR2 SVGIG (reference sequence).

J is TRBJ1-4 and V is TRBV6-1; the match to TRBD1 covers 9 bases. Per the germline V gene, CDR1 is MNHNS and CDR2 is SASEGT. The J segment lost 11 bases and the V segment lost 2 bases, leaving 9 bases of the junction unmatched. The CDR3 runs 15 residues. As DNA, the CDR3 is TGTGCCAGCAGTGAACCCGAGACAGGGGGAGGGAAACTGTTTTTT. Translating gives CASSEPETGGGKLFF.

This clone was seen a few times. The V call is TRBV25-1, the J call TRBJ1-1; D is perhaps TRBD1 (6 bases). This CDR3 spans 12 amino acids. The germline V gene encodes CDR1 MGHDK and CDR2 SYGVNS. V lost 4 bases, J lost 6 bases, and 9 bases lay in between. CDR3 in DNA: TGTGCCAGCAGTGCGCCAGGGGCTGAAGCTTTCTTT. This codes for CASSAPGAEAFF.

CDR3 residues: CASSEVGDSPQHF. The CDR3 DNA reads as TGTGCCAGCAGTGAAGTAGGTGACAGTCCCCAGCATTTT. The chain carries TRBV2 and TRBJ1-5; TRBD1 might be the D (5 bases). Trimming left V 1 base short and J 10 bases short, with 11 bases between. The CDR3 has 13 residues. Germline loops: CDR1 SNHLY, CDR2 FYNNEI.

A few counts support this clone. The genes are TRBV27 and TRBJ1-2; TRBD1 matches 10 bases. Germline CDR1 MNHEY, CDR2 SMNVEV (reference sequence). The V and J ends lost 0 bases and 3 bases, in that order; junction bases with no gene match: 7. This CDR3 has 17 amino acids. The CDR3 DNA is TGTGCCAGCAGTTTATCAGACCCCGGGACAGGGGACTATGGCTACACCTTC. It specifies CASSLSDPGTGDYGYTF.

The V and J genes are TRBV19 and TRBJ1-5; 7 bases fit TRBD1. Losses at the gene ends were 7 bases for V and 9 bases for J; bases not matched to a gene: 15. CDR3 length equals 15 residues. Germline CDR1 LNHDA, CDR2 SQIVND (reference sequence). CDR3 nucleotides: TGTGCCAGTATGACAGGGTCAGATCAGATGGGGCCCCAGCATTTT. Translating it yields CASMTGSDQMGPQHF.

The V gene is TRBV7-2, the J gene TRBJ2-2; 14 nucleotides agree with TRBD2. The CDR3 runs to 16 residues. V trimming: 5 bases; J trimming: 6 bases; junction bases outside the gene matches: 5. From germline, CDR1 is SGHTA and CDR2 FQGNSA. DNA of the CDR3: TGTGCCAGCAGCCCGACTAGCGGGGGGGCCTCCGGGGAGCTGTTTTTT. This encodes CASSPTSGGASGELFF. Full variable domain (missing parts from reference TRBV7-2 and TRBJ2-2): GAGVSQSPSNKVTEKGKDVELRCDPISGHTALYWYRQSLGQGLEFLIYFQGNSAPDKSGLPSDRFSAERTGGSVSTLTIQRTQQEDSAVYLCASSPTSGGASGELFFGEGSRLTVL.

The V call is TRBV7-9, the J call TRBJ1-1; a possible D gene is TRBD1 (6 bases). Trimming shortened V by 3 bases and J by 4 bases, and 12 bases separated the two germline ends. Per the germline V gene, CDR1 is SEHNR and CDR2 is FQNEAQ (reference sequence). The CDR3 has 14 amino acids. The CDR3 here is CASSFQGQGTEAFF. CDR3 sequence (DNA): TGTGCCAGCAGCTTCCAGGGACAAGGCACTGAAGCTTTCTTT. Drawing the rest from reference TRBV7-9 and TRBJ1-1, the complete variable domain is DTGVSQNPRHKITKRGQNVTFRCDPISEHNRLYWYRQTLGQGPEFLTYFQNEAQLEKSRLLSDRFSAERPKGSFSTLEIQRTEQGDSAMYLCASSFQGQGTEAFFGQGTRLTVV.

This clone was seen just once. V is TRBV18 and J is TRBJ2-5; unclear D gene. CDR1 and CDR2 from the germline V gene are KGHSH and LQKENI. V was shortened by 6 bases and J by 2 bases, with 13 bases between the two germline ends. The CDR3 totals 14 residues. The CDR3 sequence: CASSDRGGQETQYF. CDR3 coding DNA: TGTGCCAGCTCCGACCGTGGCGGACAAGAGACCCAGTACTTC.